This paragraph covers one TCR beta chain sequence. Its cognate antigen is unknown. Libraries were prepared by immunoSEQ multiplex PCR; TCRdb keeps only in-frame clonotypes and omits some of them. Altogether tens of thousands of clones are present, about 88% being singletons, with the ten largest covering under 8%. These data come from a study of OX40 agonist ivuxolimab in advanced cancers. Study context: Every 2 weeks, patients received ivuxolimab intravenously, dosed at 0.01 to 10 mg/kg. Partial response was recorded in three patients: one hepatocellular carcinoma and two cutaneous melanoma cases. It was permissible to have had prior anti-PD-1, anti-PD-L1 or anti-CTLA-4 therapy, and around 40% had some. Regarding the study as a whole: There were, on average, more expanded clones in CD8+ T cells than in CD4+.

The CDR3 runs to 15 residues. Germline-derived CDR1 and CDR2 are MNHEY and SMNVEV (reference sequence). V was cut by 5 bases and J by 0 bases, with 10 bases left in between. The specimen was CD4+ or CD8+ T cells sorted from blood, collected in a trial of the OX40 agonist ivuxolimab. The origin of this receptor is an adult with an advanced solid tumor such as melanoma, head and neck, liver or kidney cancer. The rearrangement links TRBV27 to TRBJ2-2, with D perhaps matching TRBD1 (6 bases). CDR3 DNA: TGTGCCAGCAGTCCCCGGACAGCGAACACCGGGGAGCTGTTTTTT. This encodes CASSPRTANTGELFF.